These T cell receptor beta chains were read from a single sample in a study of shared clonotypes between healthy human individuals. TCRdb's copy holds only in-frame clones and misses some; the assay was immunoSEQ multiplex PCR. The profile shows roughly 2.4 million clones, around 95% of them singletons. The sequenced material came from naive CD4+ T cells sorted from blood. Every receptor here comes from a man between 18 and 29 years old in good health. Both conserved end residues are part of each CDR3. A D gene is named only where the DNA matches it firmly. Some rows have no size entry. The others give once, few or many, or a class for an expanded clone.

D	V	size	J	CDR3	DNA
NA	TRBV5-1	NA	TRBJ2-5	CASSLTVDQETQYF	TGCGCCAGCAGCCTGACCGTTGATCAAGAGACCCAGTACTTC
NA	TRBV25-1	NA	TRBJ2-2	CASSESGPLAAKGELFF	TGTGCCAGCAGTGAATCCGGTCCCTTAGCGGCTAAAGGGGAGCTGTTTTTT
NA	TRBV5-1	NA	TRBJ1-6	CASSLEGGNSPLHF	TGCGCCAGCAGCTTAGAGGGTGGCAATTCACCCCTCCACTTT
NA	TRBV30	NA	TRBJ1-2	CAWSARGAGRGGYTF	TGTGCCTGGAGTGCCCGGGGTGCAGGCAGGGGTGGCTACACCTTC
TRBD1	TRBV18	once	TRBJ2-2	CASAPGQGNTGELFF	TGTGCCAGCGCCCCGGGACAGGGCAACACCGGGGAGCTGTTTTTT
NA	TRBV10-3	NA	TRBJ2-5	CAISEGLKETQYF	TGTGCCATCAGTGAAGGACTTAAAGAGACCCAGTACTTC
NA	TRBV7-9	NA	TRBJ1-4	CASSLFDSPGEKLFF	TGTGCCAGCAGCTTGTTTGACAGTCCTGGTGAAAAACTGTTTTTT
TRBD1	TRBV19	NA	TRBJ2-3	CASRSQGTGTDTQYF	TGTGCCAGTAGGTCACAGGGGACGGGCACAGATACGCAGTATTTT
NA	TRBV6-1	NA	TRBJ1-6	CASSEGRDTPLHF	TGTGCCAGCAGTGAAGGGCGGGATACACCCCTCCACTTT
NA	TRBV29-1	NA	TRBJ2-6	CSVAEGTGANVLTF	TGCAGCGTTGCCGAGGGAACTGGGGCCAACGTCCTGACTTTC
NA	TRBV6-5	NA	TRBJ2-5	CASSYGGAQPGETQYF	TGTGCCAGCAGTTACGGGGGAGCGCAACCAGGGGAGACCCAGTACTTC
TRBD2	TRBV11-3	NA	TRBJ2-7	CASSLGGLDHEQYF	TGTGCCAGCAGCTTAGGCGGACTAGACCACGAGCAGTACTTC
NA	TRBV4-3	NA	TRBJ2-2	CASSTTGGTGELFF	TGCGCCAGCTCAACGACTGGGGGTACCGGGGAGCTGTTTTTT
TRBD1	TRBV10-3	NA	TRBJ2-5	CAISGVTGGEETQYF	TGTGCCATCAGTGGAGTGACAGGGGGAGAGGAGACCCAGTACTTC
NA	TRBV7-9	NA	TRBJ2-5	CASSNQETQYF	TGTGCCAGCAGCAACCAAGAGACCCAGTACTTC
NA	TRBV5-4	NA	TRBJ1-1	CASSLGIGDTEAFF	TGTGCCAGCAGCTTGGGTATTGGGGACACTGAAGCTTTCTTT
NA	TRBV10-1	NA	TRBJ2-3	CASSEDLATDTQYF	TGCGCCAGCAGTGAGGACCTAGCAACAGATACGCAGTATTTT
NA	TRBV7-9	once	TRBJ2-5	CASSLAGTSEETQYF	TGTGCCAGCAGCTTAGCCGGGACCTCGGAAGAGACCCAGTACTTC
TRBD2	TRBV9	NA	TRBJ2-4	CASSPSAGVVKNIQYF	TGTGCCAGCAGCCCGTCAGCGGGAGTTGTCAAAAACATTCAGTACTTC
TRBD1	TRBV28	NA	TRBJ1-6	CASSLDRVISPLHF	TGTGCCAGCAGTTTGGACAGGGTAATATCTCCCCTCCACTTT
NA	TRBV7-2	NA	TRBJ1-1	CASCQGQTNTEAFF	TGTGCCAGCTGCCAGGGACAAACGAACACTGAAGCTTTCTTT
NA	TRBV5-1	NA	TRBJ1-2	CASSLVGTLNYGYTF	TGCGCCAGCAGCTTGGTTGGGACACTCAACTATGGCTACACCTTC
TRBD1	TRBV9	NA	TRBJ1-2	CASSVGRGLDGYTF	TGTGCCAGCAGCGTAGGAAGGGGGCTGGATGGCTACACCTTC
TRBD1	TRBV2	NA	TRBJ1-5	CASSPDRGNQPQHF	TGTGCCAGCAGCCCGGACAGGGGGAATCAGCCCCAGCATTTT
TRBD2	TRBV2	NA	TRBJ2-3	CASRGIGGGALDTQYF	TGTGCCAGCAGAGGGATTGGCGGGGGGGCTTTAGATACGCAGTATTTT
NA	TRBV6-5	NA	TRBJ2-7	CASSATSYEQYF	TGTGCCAGCAGTGCAACCTCCTACGAGCAGTACTTC
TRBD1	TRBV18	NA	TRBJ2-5	CASSPLTGYETQYF	TGTGCCAGCTCACCGCTGACAGGGTATGAGACCCAGTACTTC
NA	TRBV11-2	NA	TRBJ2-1	CASSPKQRIGEQFF	TGTGCCAGCAGCCCGAAACAGCGAATAGGAGAGCAGTTCTTC
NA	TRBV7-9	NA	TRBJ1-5	CASSYAGDLGQPQHF	TGTGCCAGCAGCTACGCAGGGGACTTGGGTCAGCCCCAGCATTTT
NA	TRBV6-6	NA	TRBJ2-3	CASRIIVGGLDTQYF	TGTGCCAGCAGAATAATCGTCGGGGGGCTTGATACGCAGTATTTT
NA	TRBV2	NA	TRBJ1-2	CASRTGGDGYTF	TGTGCCAGCAGAACAGGTGGGGATGGCTACACCTTC
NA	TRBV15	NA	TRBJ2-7	CATSRDLEYEQYF	TGTGCCACCAGCAGAGATCTGGAGTACGAGCAGTACTTC
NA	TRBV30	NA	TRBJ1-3	CAWSVHLNSGNTIYF	TGTGCCTGGAGTGTCCACTTAAACTCTGGAAACACCATATATTTT
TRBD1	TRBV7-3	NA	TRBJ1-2	CASSRQGYGYTF	TGTGCCAGCAGTCGACAGGGATATGGCTACACCTTC
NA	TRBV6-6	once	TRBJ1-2	CASSSAGHGGYTF	TGTGCCAGCAGTTCCGCAGGGCACGGTGGCTACACCTTC
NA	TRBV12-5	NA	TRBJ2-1	CASGLGQNNEQFF	TGTGCTAGTGGTTTGGGTCAGAACAATGAGCAGTTCTTC
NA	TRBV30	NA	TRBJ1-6	CAWSVLLSPLHF	TGTGCCTGGAGTGTACTATTGTCACCCCTCCACTTT
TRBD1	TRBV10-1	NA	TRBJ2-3	CASSESTGADTQYF	TGCGCCAGCAGTGAGTCGACAGGGGCCGATACGCAGTATTTT
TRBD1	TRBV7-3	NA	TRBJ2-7	CASSLTAGQGAHEQYF	TGTGCCAGCAGCTTAACCGCGGGCCAGGGGGCCCACGAGCAGTACTTC
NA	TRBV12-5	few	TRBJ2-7	CASGLVTDEQYF	TGTGCTAGTGGTTTGGTGACAGACGAGCAGTACTTC
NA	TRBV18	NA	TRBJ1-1	CASSGDMTEAFF	TGTGCCAGCTCAGGGGATATGACTGAAGCTTTCTTT
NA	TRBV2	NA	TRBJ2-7	CASSVQKGVQVYEQYF	TGTGCCAGCAGTGTTCAGAAAGGGGTACAGGTCTACGAGCAGTACTTC
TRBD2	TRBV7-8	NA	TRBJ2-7	CASSLGATSGSNSYEQYF	TGTGCCAGCAGCTTAGGGGCGACTAGCGGGAGTAATAGCTACGAGCAGTACTTC
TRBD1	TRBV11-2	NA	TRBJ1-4	CASKLTGSEKLFF	TGTGCCAGCAAACTGACAGGGTCTGAAAAACTGTTTTTT
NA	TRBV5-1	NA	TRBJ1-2	CASSLKGSYGYTF	TGCGCCAGCAGCCTAAAGGGTAGTTATGGCTACACCTTC
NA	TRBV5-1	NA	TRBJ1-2	CASSLRAGDGYTF	TGCGCCAGCAGCTTGCGGGCAGGGGATGGCTACACCTTC
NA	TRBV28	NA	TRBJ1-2	CASRWGVEQINYGYTF	TGTGCCAGCAGATGGGGGGTGGAACAGATCAACTATGGCTACACCTTC
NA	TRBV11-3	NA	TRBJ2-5	CASSLDSRSQETQYF	TGTGCCAGCAGCTTAGATTCACGCAGCCAAGAGACCCAGTACTTC
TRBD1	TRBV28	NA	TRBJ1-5	CASRGDREPYSNQPQHF	TGTGCCAGCCGCGGGGACAGGGAACCCTATAGCAATCAGCCCCAGCATTTT
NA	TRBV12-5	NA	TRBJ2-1	CASGLVMKNEQFF	TGTGCTAGTGGTTTGGTAATGAAAAATGAGCAGTTCTTC
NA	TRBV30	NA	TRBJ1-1	CAWRAQDSNTEAFF	TGTGCCTGGAGAGCACAGGACTCGAACACTGAAGCTTTCTTT
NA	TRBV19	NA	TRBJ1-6	CASSIADGYIGSPLHF	TGTGCCAGTAGTATCGCGGATGGCTATATAGGGTCACCCCTCCACTTT
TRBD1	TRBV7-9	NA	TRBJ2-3	CASSPTGFIHTDTQYF	TGTGCCAGCAGCCCGACAGGGTTTATCCATACAGATACGCAGTATTTT
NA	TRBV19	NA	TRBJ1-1	CASSNQGAMNTEAFF	TGTGCCAGTAGTAATCAGGGAGCTATGAACACTGAAGCTTTCTTT
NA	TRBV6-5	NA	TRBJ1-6	CASLGISYNSPLHF	TGTGCCAGTCTAGGGATATCCTATAATTCACCCCTCCACTTT
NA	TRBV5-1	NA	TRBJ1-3	CASSSGDSGNTIYF	TGCGCCAGCAGCTCAGGGGATTCTGGAAACACCATATATTTT
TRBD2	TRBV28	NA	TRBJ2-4	CASSLVLPSGVNIQYF	TGTGCCAGCAGCCTCGTTCTCCCTAGCGGGGTAAACATTCAGTACTTC
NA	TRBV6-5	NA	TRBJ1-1	CASRGHMNTEAFF	TGTGCCAGCAGAGGACACATGAACACTGAAGCTTTCTTT